These 2 T cell receptor beta chains share one sample of origin, sequenced in a study of Ad26.COV2.S vaccination and SARS-CoV-2 variants. The treatment here: approximately 18 received Ad26.COV2.S at low or high dose, single or two shots; about five received placebo; per-sample allocation not given. At day 63 after the first vaccine or placebo injection, samples were drawn. Clones were sequenced by immunoSEQ multiplex PCR, and TCRdb holds only the in-frame ones, with some missing. The sample lists a few hundred thousand clones; about 90% were seen once. The sample in question was peripheral blood, obtained in a trial of Ad26.COV2.S vaccine versus placebo. The origin of the receptors is a person between 18 and 60 years old who received the Ad26.COV2.S COVID-19 vaccine or a placebo.

V gene TRBV7-9 combines with J gene TRBJ1-3, with D perhaps matching TRBD1 (6 bases). The CDR3 loop spans 17 amino acids. Trimming pared 6 bases from V and 1 base from J, leaving 19 bases between. Looked up from germline, CDR1 is SEHNR and CDR2 is FQNEAQ (reference sequence). This chain's CDR3 is CASSHGQTGGSGNTIYF. The CDR3 DNA is TGTGCCAGCAGTCACGGACAGACTGGGGGTTCTGGAAACACCATATATTTT.

This clone was counted once. The J gene is TRBJ1-2, the V gene TRBV29-1; D might be TRBD1 (6 bases). CDR3 length: 12 amino acids. The V gene lost 6 bases and the J gene lost 4 bases, with 12 bases spanning the gap. Germline lookup yields CDR1 SQVTM and CDR2 ANQGSEA. The CDR3: CSVRTATYGYTF. The CDR3 DNA follows: TGCAGCGTAAGGACAGCGACCTATGGCTACACCTTC.